What follows are 21 T cell receptor beta chains derived from one specimen sequenced in a study of T cell responses to AZD1222 COVID-19 vaccine. Clones were sequenced by immunoSEQ multiplex PCR, and TCRdb holds only the in-frame ones, with some missing. The sample lists 250,000 to 300,000 clones; approximately 94% were seen once. The specimen was peripheral blood, collected 28 days after the second AZD1222 dose. Receptors were obtained from an adult who received the AZD1222 COVID-19 vaccine.

This rearrangement joins TRBV28 to TRBJ1-2; no definite D call. The V and J ends lost 2 bases and 2 bases respectively, with 6 bases between them. Germline assignment: CDR1 MDHEN and CDR2 SYDVKM. The CDR3 length is 13 residues. In nucleotides, the CDR3 is TGTGCCAGCAGTTTAGCTGGGAACTATGGCTACACCTTC. This encodes CASSLAGNYGYTF.

This clone has only one observation. The V call is TRBV7-2, the J call TRBJ2-5; D unclear. Germline V gene sequence: CDR1 SGHTA, CDR2 FQGNSA. Trimming took 6 bases from V and 1 from J, leaving 9 bases between them. The CDR3 length is 13 residues. The CDR3 sequence: CASRRSTQETQYF. The CDR3 nucleotides read TGTGCCAGCAGGCGATCTACCCAAGAGACCCAGTACTTC.

This clone was detected many times. CDR3 DNA sequence: TGTGCCAGCAGCTTCCGGGACAGGGGGGATAGCCCCCAGCATTTT. Protein sequence: CASSFRDRGDSPQHF. The rearrangement joins TRBV7-6 to TRBJ1-5; TRBD1 aligns across 11 bases. The CDR3 loop spans 15 amino acids. The V and J ends lost 3 bases and 10 bases, in that order; junction bases with no gene match: 8. Germline V lookup: CDR1 SGHVS, CDR2 FNYEAQ.

The chain recombines TRBV7-3 with TRBJ2-1, with D perhaps matching TRBD2 (5 bases). This CDR3 region has 15 residues. Germline CDR1 and CDR2: SGHTA and FQGTGA. The V gene lost 4 bases and the J gene lost 4 bases, with 14 bases spanning the gap. The CDR3 reads CASSSSSSTYNEQFF. Written as DNA, the CDR3 is TGTGCCAGCAGCTCATCTAGCTCGACTTACAATGAGCAGTTCTTC.

In this sample, this clone turned up once. This chain uses TRBV5-5 with TRBJ1-1; D not resolved. Trimming took 8 bases from V and 11 from J, leaving 19 bases between them. Germline V gene lookup returns CDR1 SGHKS and CDR2 YYEKEE (reference sequence). The length of the CDR3 is 12 residues. CDR3 bases: TGTGCCAGTAACTTCCCAGGTGAGAAGGCTTTCTTT. It translates to CASNFPGEKAFF. The complete variable domain, with remaining parts taken from reference TRBV5-5 and TRBJ1-1, reads DAGVTQSPTHLIKTRGQQVTLRCSPISGHKSVSWYQQVLGQGPQFIFQYYEKEERGRGNFPDRFSARQFPNYSSELNVNALLLGDSALYLCASNFPGEKAFFGQGTRLTVV.

The chain joins TRBV19 to TRBJ1-4; the match to TRBD1 covers 8 bases. With V trimmed by 4 bases and J by 15 bases, 10 bases remained unmatched. Germline V gene data show CDR1 as LNHDA and CDR2 as SQIVND (reference sequence). The CDR3 is 13 residues long. CDR3 loop: CASSTGFPGQVFF. In DNA form, the CDR3 reads TGTGCCAGTAGTACGGGCTTTCCGGGACAGGTGTTTTTT. The variable domain in full, completed from reference TRBV19 and TRBJ1-4, reads DGGITQSPKYLFRKEGQNVTLSCEQNLNHDAMYWYRQDPGQGLRLIYYSQIVNDFQKGDIAEGYSVSREKKESFPLTVTSAQKNPTAFYLCASSTGFPGQVFFGSGTQLSVL.

V is TRBV3-1 (or the pseudogene TRBV3-2) and J is TRBJ2-7, with 8 nucleotides matching TRBD2. The CDR3 loop spans 13 amino acids. After removal of 10 bases from V and 7 bases from J, the junction contained 12 bases not matched to a gene. The germline gives CDR1 LGHDT, CDR2 YNNKEL (reference sequence). The CDR3 reads CATPREGRGEQYF. As DNA, the CDR3 is TGTGCCACGCCCCGGGAGGGCCGAGGGGAGCAGTACTTC.

The rearrangement uses TRBV28 and TRBJ1-1; D is unresolved. The CDR3 spans 10 residues. Trimming stripped 10 bases from V and 5 bases from J, with 8 bases between. Looked up from germline, CDR1 is MDHEN and CDR2 is SYDVKM. CDR3 loop: CATYGTEAFF. In DNA, the CDR3 is TGTGCCACTTACGGAACTGAAGCTTTCTTT.

This rearrangement joins TRBV2 to TRBJ1-6, with D possibly matching TRBD1 (6 bases). V was clipped by 6 bases and J by 6 bases, with 15 bases between them. CDR3 size: 15 residues. Germline values: CDR1 SNHLY, CDR2 FYNNEI. The CDR3 DNA follows: TGTGCCAGCAGCGGGACACTGGGGGCTAATTCACCCCTCCACTTT. Translation: CASSGTLGANSPLHF.

The genes are TRBV7-9 and TRBJ2-7; 9 bases are a match to TRBD2. CDR3 length: 15 amino acids. The germline gives CDR1 SEHNR, CDR2 FQNEAQ (reference sequence). V shed 5 bases and J 1 base; nucleotides not matched to a gene: 6. CDR3 DNA: TGTGCCAGCAGCGGGGCTAGCGGGAAGTCCTACGAGCAGTACTTC. Translating it yields CASSGASGKSYEQYF.

The chain links TRBV28 to TRBJ2-3; 10 bases fit TRBD1. The ends lost 6 bases at V and 2 bases at J; junction bases unmatched: 2. This CDR3 has 14 amino acids. Germline loops: CDR1 MDHEN, CDR2 SYDVKM. CDR3: CASSDRGHTDTQYF. CDR3 coding DNA: TGTGCCAGCAGCGACAGGGGGCACACAGATACGCAGTATTTT.

The CDR3 is CASSLDGDRGQKLFF. The CDR3 region has the DNA TGCGCCAGCAGCTTGGATGGGGACAGGGGCCAAAAACTGTTTTTT. The V call is TRBV5-1, the J call TRBJ1-4; 10 bases line up with TRBD1. The CDR3 runs 15 residues. Per germline, CDR1 SGHRS and CDR2 YFSETQ. The ends lost 0 bases at V and 9 bases at J; junction bases unmatched: 5.

The CDR3 DNA follows: TGTGCCAGCAGTTTAAGGGATGGGCGTCAGCCCCAGCATTTT. Its translation: CASSLRDGRQPQHF. The V gene is TRBV28, the J gene TRBJ1-5, with D uncertain. Per germline, CDR1 MDHEN and CDR2 SYDVKM. The CDR3 totals 14 residues. Deletions cut 2 bases from V and 6 bases from J, with 11 bases between.

Written as DNA, the CDR3 is TGTGCCAGCACCAAATGGACAGTCGATCAGCCCCAGCATTTT. It is translated as CASTKWTVDQPQHF. The V and J genes are TRBV6-6 and TRBJ1-5; a weak D match, TRBD1 (6 bases). Trimming took 7 bases from V and 5 from J, leaving 15 bases between them. Germline assignment: CDR1 MNHNY and CDR2 SVGAGI (reference sequence). CDR3 length: 14 amino acids.

This rearrangement joins TRBV11-2 to TRBJ1-4; D gene ambiguous. CDR1 and CDR2 from the germline V gene are SGHAT and FQNNGV. The V end was cut by 1 base, the J end by 0 bases, with 9 bases between. The CDR3 is 16 residues long. This chain's CDR3 is CASSLVRGTTNEKLFF. The CDR3 nucleotides are TGTGCCAGCAGCTTAGTTCGAGGAACAACTAATGAAAAACTGTTTTTT.

The gene calls are TRBV11-2 and TRBJ1-1; a weak D match, TRBD1 (5 bases). This CDR3 comprises 15 residues. Trimming shortened V by 0 bases and J by 0 bases, and 8 bases separated the two germline ends. Germline CDR1 is SGHAT and CDR2 is FQNNGV. The CDR3 loop reads CASSLEVRVNTEAFF. The CDR3 nucleotides are TGTGCCAGCAGCTTAGAAGTCAGGGTGAACACTGAAGCTTTCTTT.

This clone was observed a single time. This sequence joins TRBV9 and TRBJ2-2, with TRBD2 matching over 9 bases. The CDR3 runs 16 residues. The V gene's germline CDR1 is SGDLS and CDR2 YYNGEE. Unmatched junction bases numbered 3, after V lost 2 bases and J lost 1 base. The CDR3 DNA follows: TGTGCCAGCAGCGTTGGTAGCGGGGGGAACACCGGGGAGCTGTTTTTT. This codes for CASSVGSGGNTGELFF.

This clone was recorded a few times. The chain recombines TRBV4-3 with TRBJ2-1, with 11 positions matching TRBD2. Losses at the gene ends were 4 bases for V and 7 bases for J; bases not matched to a gene: 12. The CDR3 covers 17 residues. In germline, CDR1 is LGHNA, CDR2 YSLEER. The DNA for the CDR3 is TGCGCCAGCAGCCTTACCTTAGCGGGAGGGCCGGGGAATGAGCAGTTCTTC. Its translation: CASSLTLAGGPGNEQFF.

The rearrangement joins TRBV23-1 to TRBJ2-7; tentatively, D is TRBD1 (6 bases). TRBV23-1 is designated an ORF whose function remains uncertain. The CDR3 contains 10 residues. The germline V and J ends were trimmed by 11 bases and 3 bases, with 8 bases remaining between them. In DNA form, the CDR3 reads TGCGCCGTAGGGGGCTACGAGCAGTACTTC. This codes for CAVGGYEQYF.

The V and J genes are TRBV9 and TRBJ1-2; D remains ambiguous. V lost 4 bases and J 1 base, leaving 11 bases between the germline ends. Germline assignment: CDR1 SGDLS and CDR2 YYNGEE. CDR3 length equals 14 residues. As DNA, the CDR3 is TGTGCCAGCAGCCCAGACGGAGTTAACTATGGCTACACCTTC. Translation: CASSPDGVNYGYTF.

CDR3 amino acids: CASSLRTVGEKLFF. The CDR3 coding sequence is TGTGCCAGCAGTTTAAGGACAGTAGGGGAAAAACTGTTTTTT. The chain links TRBV27 to TRBJ1-4, with D maybe TRBD1 (6 bases). CDR3 length: 14 residues. Trimming removed 2 bases at V and 8 bases at J, with 12 bases between. The V gene's germline CDR1 is MNHEY and CDR2 SMNVEV (reference sequence). Together with reference TRBV27 and TRBJ1-4, the CDR3 gives the full variable domain: EAQVTQNPRYLITVTGKKLTVTCSQNMNHEYMSWYRQDPGLGLRQIYYSMNVEVTDKGDVPEGYKVSRKEKRNFPLILESPSPNQTSLYFCASSLRTVGEKLFFGSGTQLSVL.